The rows below give T cell receptor beta chains drawn from one sample of a study of glioma-infiltrating T cells. One entry per CDR3 protein, called by TCRdb with MiXCR from the multiplex PCR reads. The sample carries around 120,000 distinct CDR3 sequences, about 22% recorded once. Sequencing input: glioma tissue, nonneoplastic brain tissue, or PBMCs (not recorded which). The receptors shown here come from a human donor with low-grade glioma or glioblastoma, undergoing nonglioma brain surgery, or in good health (not recorded which). Both conserved end residues are part of each CDR3. The D gene is left open where the match is weak. Size tells how often a clone was seen (once, few, many) or the class of an expanded clone, and some rows leave it out.

D gene: NA; V gene: TRBV7-9; clone size: NA; J gene: TRBJ2-5; CDR3 protein: CAVTLRFAAETQYF; CDR3 DNA: TGTGCCGTAACTCTACGATTCGCAGCAGAGACCCAGTACTTC
D gene: NA; V gene: TRBV6-1; clone size: few; J gene: TRBJ2-2; CDR3 protein: CASRPPPASGRTGELFF; CDR3 DNA: TGTGCCAGCAGGCCGCCCCCCGCGTCAGGCCGGACCGGGGAGCTGTTTTTT
D gene: NA; V gene: TRBV28; clone size: NA; J gene: TRBJ2-1; CDR3 protein: CASSFPTGTVNEQFF; CDR3 DNA: TGTGCCAGCAGTTTCCCAACCGGGACTGTTAATGAGCAGTTCTTC
D gene: TRBD1; V gene: TRBV7-2; clone size: few; J gene: TRBJ2-5; CDR3 protein: CASSSFGPGGNLQETQYF; CDR3 DNA: TGTGCCAGCAGCTCCTTTGGGCCAGGGGGCAATCTTCAAGAGACCCAGTACTTC
D gene: TRBD1; V gene: TRBV18; clone size: NA; J gene: TRBJ1-5; CDR3 protein: CASSRETGGFNQPQHF; CDR3 DNA: TGTGCCAGCTCCCGGGAGACAGGGGGTTTCAATCAGCCCCAGCATTTT
D gene: NA; V gene: TRBV24-1; clone size: NA; J gene: TRBJ1-2; CDR3 protein: CAASDGPSLYGYTF; CDR3 DNA: TGTGCCGCCAGTGATGGACCGTCCCTCTATGGCTACACCTTC
D gene: NA; V gene: TRBV7-3; clone size: NA; J gene: TRBJ1-2; CDR3 protein: CASSLSPLTSYGYTF; CDR3 DNA: TGTGCCAGCAGCTTAAGTCCGCTGACCAGTTATGGCTACACCTTC
D gene: NA; V gene: TRBV7-2; clone size: once; J gene: TRBJ2-1; CDR3 protein: CASGSPHNEQFF; CDR3 DNA: TGTGCCAGCGGCTCCCCACACAATGAGCAGTTCTTC
D gene: NA; V gene: TRBV5-4; clone size: NA; J gene: TRBJ2-3; CDR3 protein: CASRPPGLTSGTDTQYF; CDR3 DNA: TGTGCCAGCAGACCGCCGGGACTGACCTCTGGGACAGATACGCAGTATTTT
D gene: TRBD1; V gene: TRBV11-2; clone size: NA; J gene: TRBJ1-1; CDR3 protein: CASSETGGEAFF; CDR3 DNA: TGTGCCAGCAGCGAAACAGGGGGCGAGGCTTTCTTT
D gene: NA; V gene: TRBV5-1; clone size: few; J gene: TRBJ1-1; CDR3 protein: CASGMEAAEAFF; CDR3 DNA: TGCGCCAGTGGAATGGAGGCTGCTGAAGCTTTCTTT
D gene: NA; V gene: TRBV12-3/TRBV12-4; clone size: many; J gene: TRBJ1-1; CDR3 protein: CASSSTGVYTEAFF; CDR3 DNA: TGTGCCAGCAGTTCCACGGGGGTATACACTGAAGCTTTCTTT
D gene: TRBD2; V gene: TRBV19; clone size: few; J gene: TRBJ2-3; CDR3 protein: CASTPGTSGSTDTQYF; CDR3 DNA: TGTGCCAGTACTCCTGGGACTAGCGGCAGCACAGATACGCAGTATTTT
D gene: NA; V gene: TRBV27; clone size: many; J gene: TRBJ1-2; CDR3 protein: CASSPQLGVPSGYTF; CDR3 DNA: TGTGCCAGCAGCCCCCAGCTAGGGGTGCCGAGTGGCTACACCTTC
D gene: NA; V gene: TRBV29-1; clone size: NA; J gene: TRBJ1-3; CDR3 protein: CSVVPSGNTIYF; CDR3 DNA: TGCAGCGTTGTCCCGTCTGGAAACACCATATATTTT
D gene: TRBD1; V gene: TRBV7-7; clone size: few; J gene: TRBJ1-1; CDR3 protein: CASSREGATEAFF; CDR3 DNA: TGTGCTAGCAGTCGGGAGGGGGCAACTGAAGCTTTCTTT
D gene: NA; V gene: TRBV6-6; clone size: many; J gene: TRBJ2-1; CDR3 protein: CASSYGRGYNEQFF; CDR3 DNA: TGTGCCAGCAGTTACGGCAGGGGTTACAATGAGCAGTTCTTC
D gene: TRBD1; V gene: TRBV18; clone size: few; J gene: TRBJ2-3; CDR3 protein: CASSLSRRDRAPDTQYF; CDR3 DNA: TGTGCCAGCTCACTATCTCGCCGGGACAGGGCACCAGATACGCAGTATTTT
D gene: NA; V gene: TRBV4-1; clone size: many; J gene: TRBJ1-6; CDR3 protein: CASSQVNLRRRGSPLHF; CDR3 DNA: TGCGCCAGCAGCCAAGTCAATTTGCGGCGGCGGGGTTCACCCCTCCACTTT
D gene: TRBD1; V gene: TRBV12-3/TRBV12-4; clone size: NA; J gene: TRBJ2-3; CDR3 protein: CASNGQGTDTQYF; CDR3 DNA: TGTGCCAGCAATGGACAGGGAACAGATACGCAGTATTTT
D gene: NA; V gene: TRBV15; clone size: NA; J gene: TRBJ2-1; CDR3 protein: CATSRDLPGPSNEQFF; CDR3 DNA: TGTGCCACCAGCAGAGATCTCCCGGGACCCTCCAATGAGCAGTTCTTC
D gene: NA; V gene: TRBV20-1; clone size: many; J gene: TRBJ1-1; CDR3 protein: CSASLGLMNTEAFF; CDR3 DNA: TGCAGTGCTAGCCTAGGCCTTATGAACACTGAAGCTTTCTTT
D gene: TRBD1; V gene: TRBV28; clone size: many; J gene: TRBJ2-3; CDR3 protein: CASSYDRATDTQYF; CDR3 DNA: TGTGCCAGCAGCTACGACAGGGCGACAGATACGCAGTATTTT
D gene: NA; V gene: TRBV20-1; clone size: few; J gene: TRBJ1-2; CDR3 protein: CSATRDQFYGYTF; CDR3 DNA: TGCAGTGCTACCCGGGACCAATTCTATGGCTACACCTTC
D gene: TRBD1; V gene: TRBV12-5; clone size: NA; J gene: TRBJ1-1; CDR3 protein: CASGLGDRDQAFF; CDR3 DNA: TGTGCTAGTGGTTTGGGGGACAGGGACCAAGCTTTCTTT
D gene: TRBD2; V gene: TRBV6-2/TRBV6-3; clone size: many; J gene: TRBJ2-1; CDR3 protein: CASSYSPPGGIYNEQFF; CDR3 DNA: TGTGCCAGCAGTTACTCGCCCCCGGGGGGAATCTACAATGAGCAGTTCTTC
D gene: NA; V gene: TRBV10-1; clone size: few; J gene: TRBJ2-1; CDR3 protein: CASSQRSLGGEQFF; CDR3 DNA: TGCGCCAGCAGTCAACGGTCTTTAGGGGGTGAGCAGTTCTTC
D gene: TRBD2; V gene: TRBV9; clone size: once; J gene: TRBJ2-1; CDR3 protein: CASSPGLAGEPNNEQFF; CDR3 DNA: TGTGCCAGCAGCCCGGGACTAGCGGGGGAGCCTAACAATGAGCAGTTCTTC
D gene: NA; V gene: TRBV7-2; clone size: few; J gene: TRBJ2-5; CDR3 protein: CASSFYSSQETQYF; CDR3 DNA: TGTGCCAGCAGCTTCTACTCGTCCCAAGAGACCCAGTACTTC
D gene: NA; V gene: TRBV5-1; clone size: few; J gene: TRBJ2-3; CDR3 protein: CASSLAIADSTDTQYF; CDR3 DNA: TGCGCCAGCAGCTTGGCGATAGCCGATAGCACAGATACGCAGTATTTT
D gene: TRBD1; V gene: TRBV7-9; clone size: NA; J gene: TRBJ2-3; CDR3 protein: CASSPGQGSHTQYF; CDR3 DNA: TGTGCCAGCAGCCCCGGACAGGGTAGTCATACGCAGTATTTT
D gene: TRBD1; V gene: TRBV6-6; clone size: many; J gene: TRBJ2-5; CDR3 protein: CASSYLQGTKETQYF; CDR3 DNA: TGTGCCAGCAGTTACTTACAGGGGACCAAAGAGACCCAGTACTTC
D gene: TRBD2; V gene: TRBV7-7; clone size: NA; J gene: TRBJ2-1; CDR3 protein: CASSLGTSGGNEQFF; CDR3 DNA: TGTGCTAGCAGCTTAGGGACTAGCGGTGGTAATGAGCAGTTCTTC
D gene: NA; V gene: TRBV15; clone size: many; J gene: TRBJ1-5; CDR3 protein: CATSRASSYQPQHF; CDR3 DNA: TGTGCCACCAGCAGAGCCAGCAGTTATCAGCCCCAGCATTTT
D gene: NA; V gene: TRBV7-9; clone size: NA; J gene: TRBJ2-3; CDR3 protein: CASSSRLGDTQYF; CDR3 DNA: TGTGCCAGCAGCTCTCGCCTTGGGGATACGCAGTATTTT
D gene: NA; V gene: TRBV20-1; clone size: few; J gene: TRBJ2-1; CDR3 protein: CSAPGTVGQYNEQFF; CDR3 DNA: TGCAGTGCGCCCGGGACCGTGGGCCAATACAATGAGCAGTTCTTC
D gene: TRBD1; V gene: TRBV15; clone size: many; J gene: TRBJ1-1; CDR3 protein: CATRLDREDTEAFF; CDR3 DNA: TGTGCCACCAGATTGGACAGGGAGGACACTGAAGCTTTCTTT
D gene: NA; V gene: TRBV7-3; clone size: NA; J gene: TRBJ2-3; CDR3 protein: CASSLTREMTQYF; CDR3 DNA: TGTGCCAGCAGCTTAACGAGGGAAATGACGCAGTATTTT
D gene: NA; V gene: TRBV7-9; clone size: many; J gene: TRBJ1-6; CDR3 protein: CASSYVTGSSPLHF; CDR3 DNA: TGTGCCAGCAGCTACGTGACAGGATCATCACCCCTCCACTTT
D gene: TRBD1; V gene: TRBV6-1; clone size: few; J gene: TRBJ2-5; CDR3 protein: CASNAGTGGKETQYF; CDR3 DNA: TGTGCCAGCAACGCCGGTACAGGGGGCAAAGAGACCCAGTACTTC
D gene: TRBD2; V gene: TRBV24-1; clone size: NA; J gene: TRBJ2-1; CDR3 protein: CATSDSLGSGGHNEQFF; CDR3 DNA: TGTGCCACCAGTGATTCCCTTGGGAGCGGGGGCCACAATGAGCAGTTCTTC
D gene: TRBD1; V gene: TRBV2; clone size: few; J gene: TRBJ2-1; CDR3 protein: CASKRDRGWGEQFF; CDR3 DNA: TGTGCCAGCAAACGGGACAGGGGCTGGGGTGAGCAGTTCTTC
D gene: NA; V gene: TRBV27; clone size: many; J gene: TRBJ1-6; CDR3 protein: CASSLGSLYNSPLHF; CDR3 DNA: TGTGCCAGCAGTTTAGGGTCCCTCTATAATTCACCCCTCCACTTT
D gene: NA; V gene: TRBV11-2; clone size: NA; J gene: TRBJ1-5; CDR3 protein: CASSLGFQQPQHF; CDR3 DNA: TGTGCCAGCAGCTTAGGGTTTCAACAGCCCCAGCATTTT
D gene: TRBD1; V gene: TRBV18; clone size: many; J gene: TRBJ2-1; CDR3 protein: CASSPSGTGYYEQFF; CDR3 DNA: TGTGCCAGCTCACCCTCCGGGACAGGGTACTATGAGCAGTTCTTC
D gene: NA; V gene: TRBV6-6; clone size: many; J gene: TRBJ2-1; CDR3 protein: CASSYRRRVGPRVSYNEQFF; CDR3 DNA: TGTGCCAGCAGTTACCGGAGACGAGTTGGCCCGCGAGTTTCCTACAATGAGCAGTTCTTC
D gene: NA; V gene: TRBV6-1; clone size: few; J gene: TRBJ1-3; CDR3 protein: CASTDRNSGNTIYF; CDR3 DNA: TGCGCCAGCACCGATAGAAACTCTGGAAACACCATATATTTT
D gene: NA; V gene: TRBV27; clone size: NA; J gene: TRBJ2-3; CDR3 protein: CASSITADTQYF; CDR3 DNA: TGTGCCAGCAGTATAACCGCAGATACGCAGTATTTT
D gene: NA; V gene: TRBV15; clone size: NA; J gene: TRBJ1-1; CDR3 protein: CATSSVARVAEAFF; CDR3 DNA: TGTGCCACCAGCTCGGTGGCCAGGGTCGCTGAAGCTTTCTTT
D gene: NA; V gene: TRBV7-2; clone size: NA; J gene: TRBJ2-5; CDR3 protein: CASSLAYQETQYF; CDR3 DNA: TGTGCCAGCAGCTTAGCTTACCAAGAGACCCAGTACTTC
D gene: NA; V gene: TRBV6-1; clone size: NA; J gene: TRBJ1-1; CDR3 protein: CASSDGYTEAFF; CDR3 DNA: TGTGCCAGCAGTGACGGATACACTGAAGCTTTCTTT
D gene: NA; V gene: TRBV12-3/TRBV12-4; clone size: few; J gene: TRBJ1-2; CDR3 protein: CASSMDGIHGYTF; CDR3 DNA: TGTGCCAGCAGTATGGACGGGATCCATGGCTACACCTTC
D gene: NA; V gene: TRBV6-5; clone size: once; J gene: TRBJ2-4; CDR3 protein: CASSLGSSGYIQYF; CDR3 DNA: TGTGCCAGCAGTTTAGGTTCTTCGGGGTACATTCAGTACTTC